These 29 T cell receptor beta chains were all obtained from the same sample, sequenced in a study of control samples from healthy donors and cancer patients. The data were produced by immunoSEQ multiplex PCR, yet TCRdb's version contains in-frame clones alone and is incomplete. The data show 100,000 to 150,000 clones, approximately 90% seen once. Material for sequencing was blood. Source of these receptors: a man aged 50-60 years in good health.

The chain recombines TRBV7-6 with TRBJ1-5; D possibly corresponds to TRBD1 (5 bases). CDR3 length equals 18 residues. Per the germline V gene, CDR1 is SGHVS and CDR2 is FNYEAQ. V lost 2 bases and J 7 bases, leaving 24 bases between the germline ends. CDR3 coding DNA: TGTGCCAGCAGCTTATTGTCGTATCGGACAACCCAGAGGCAGCCCCAGCATTTT. This sequence encodes CASSLLSYRTTQRQPQHF.

The J gene is TRBJ2-3, the V gene TRBV30; 9 nucleotides match TRBD1. The CDR3 loop spans 14 amino acids. The V segment lost 5 bases and the J segment 4 bases; nucleotides outside the gene matches: 7. CDR1 is GTSNPN, CDR2 SVGIG, per germline (reference sequence). The DNA for the CDR3 is TGTGCCTGGGGGACAGGGAGTAGGGCAGATACGCAGTATTTT. Translated, it gives CAWGTGSRADTQYF.

The chain joins TRBV7-3 to TRBJ1-1; D might be TRBD1 (6 bases). CDR3 length: 14 residues. Trimming took 2 bases from V and 1 from J, leaving 8 bases between them. The germline V gene encodes CDR1 SGHTA and CDR2 FQGTGA. This CDR3 is CASSLRGQNTEAFF. CDR3 nucleotides: TGTGCCAGCAGCTTACGGGGACAGAACACTGAAGCTTTCTTT.

The chain has TRBV4-1 and TRBJ2-7; 8 bases map to TRBD1. The CDR3 runs to 21 residues. Losses at the gene ends were 1 base for V and 2 bases for J; bases not matched to a gene: 22. Per the germline V gene, CDR1 is MGHRA and CDR2 is YSYEKL. DNA of the CDR3: TGCGCCAGCAGCCAAGTATCCGTGAGAATTCAAGACAGGGGAAATCCCTACGAGCAGTACTTC. This translates into CASSQVSVRIQDRGNPYEQYF.

This sequence joins TRBV5-6 and TRBJ2-1; maybe TRBD2 (6 bases). The CDR3 runs to 15 residues. Per the germline V gene, CDR1 is SGHDT and CDR2 is YYEEEE. V lost 0 bases, J lost 6 bases, and 13 bases lay in between. CDR3 coding DNA: TGTGCCAGCAGCTTGGTATCGGAGGGCCCCAATGAGCAGTTCTTC. This gives the protein CASSLVSEGPNEQFF.

By sample share, this clone is medium-sized. This chain connects TRBV6-1 to TRBJ1-5; D is ambiguous. V dropped 4 bases and J dropped 1 base, with 14 bases sitting between them. The CDR3 has 16 residues. Germline V gives CDR1 MNHNS, CDR2 SASEGT. CDR3 sequence (DNA): TGTGCCAGCAGTGGACGCGAGTGGTGGAGCAATCAGCCCCAGCATTTT. Translation: CASSGREWWSNQPQHF.

The chain recombines TRBV10-3 with TRBJ2-7; possible D gene TRBD2, 5 bases. The CDR3 totals 12 residues. CDR1 is ENHRY, CDR2 SYGVKD, per germline. The V gene lost 4 bases and the J gene lost 6 bases, with 10 bases spanning the gap. The CDR3 here is CAISGLGSEQYF. The CDR3 nucleotides read TGTGCCATCAGTGGATTGGGGAGCGAGCAGTACTTC.

J is TRBJ2-1 and V is TRBV6-1, with 9 bases matching TRBD2. V shed 2 bases and J 5 bases; nucleotides not matched to a gene: 4. In germline, CDR1 is MNHNS, CDR2 SASEGT. The CDR3 extends over 15 amino acids. The CDR3 here is CASSELAGSNNEQFF. CDR3 bases: TGTGCCAGCAGTGAACTAGCGGGGAGCAACAATGAGCAGTTCTTC.

The chain joins TRBV7-9 to TRBJ2-3; TRBD2 aligns across 7 bases. Germline CDR1 reads SEHNR; CDR2 reads FQNEAQ (reference sequence). V shed 4 bases and J 0 bases; nucleotides not matched to a gene: 16. This CDR3 region has 19 residues. CDR3 in amino acids: CASSSPPGLFFPSTDTQYF. The CDR3 nucleotides read TGTGCCAGCAGCTCGCCCCCGGGACTATTCTTTCCTAGCACAGATACGCAGTATTTT.

The rearrangement links TRBV9 to TRBJ1-3, with D unresolved. The CDR3 spans 15 residues. Trimming cost V 3 bases and J 0 bases, with 10 bases left between them. Germline values: CDR1 SGDLS, CDR2 YYNGEE. The CDR3: CASSAHINSGNTIYF. Here the CDR3 DNA reads TGTGCCAGCAGCGCCCATATAAACTCTGGAAACACCATATATTTT.

V usage is TRBV9 and J usage is TRBJ2-4; D perhaps matches TRBD1 (6 bases). This CDR3 region has 12 residues. Germline assignment: CDR1 SGDLS and CDR2 YYNGEE. V lost 3 bases to trimming and J lost 10 bases, with 11 bases between them. The CDR3 protein is CASSGHRDIQYF. CDR3 nucleotide sequence: TGTGCCAGCAGCGGCCACAGGGATATTCAGTACTTC.

The chain uses TRBV3-1 (or the pseudogene TRBV3-2) and TRBJ2-2; 8 positions agree with TRBD1. The CDR3 runs to 16 residues. J was trimmed by 5 bases and V by 5 bases; bases with no gene match: 10. CDR1 and CDR2 (germline): LGHDT, YNNKEL (reference sequence). The DNA of the CDR3 is TGTGCCAGCAGCATGCCAGGGGGCGCGAGGACCGGGGAGCTGTTTTTT. Amino acids: CASSMPGGARTGELFF.

V gene TRBV3-1 (or the pseudogene TRBV3-2) combines with J gene TRBJ2-3; 15 bases agree with TRBD2. V trimming: 3 bases; J trimming: 4 bases; junction bases outside the gene matches: 2. CDR1 is LGHDT, CDR2 YNNKEL, per germline (reference sequence). The CDR3 consists of 16 residues. The CDR3 DNA reads as TGTGCCAGCAGCCAGGGACTAGCGGGGGGCTCAGATACGCAGTATTTT. Translated, it gives CASSQGLAGGSDTQYF.

The gene calls are TRBV13 and TRBJ1-1, with D perhaps TRBD1 (5 bases). V was pared by 6 bases and J by 4 bases, with 15 bases between. The length of the CDR3 is 14 residues. CDR1 is PRHDT and CDR2 is FYEKMQ in the germline V gene (reference sequence). The CDR3 loop reads CASSPGPLVTEAFF. DNA for the CDR3: TGTGCCAGCAGTCCGGGACCGTTGGTCACTGAAGCTTTCTTT.

There are a few counts of this clone. This chain connects TRBV7-8 to TRBJ1-2; D gene unclear. Trimming took 4 bases from V and 4 from J, leaving 13 bases between them. Germline CDR1 SGHVS, CDR2 FQNEAQ. The CDR3 consists of 14 residues. CDR3 sequence reads: CASSSTREGYGYTF. The CDR3 DNA sequence: TGTGCCAGCAGCTCGACTAGGGAGGGCTATGGCTACACCTTC.

V and J are TRBV24-1 and TRBJ1-1; D may be TRBD1 (6 bases). V lost 2 bases and J lost 1, with 19 bases in between. The germline V gene encodes CDR1 KGHDR and CDR2 SFDVKD. This CDR3 has 18 residues. CDR3 protein: CATSDSGTNKPGNTEAFF. The CDR3 nucleotides are TGTGCCACCAGTGATTCCGGGACAAACAAACCCGGGAACACTGAAGCTTTCTTT.

This chain joins TRBV5-1 and TRBJ2-5; the D is unclear. The CDR3 has 11 amino acids. CDR1 and CDR2 from the germline V gene are SGHRS and YFSETQ. V was trimmed by 1 base and J by 5 bases, leaving 3 bases between them. The DNA for the CDR3 is TGCGCCAGCAGCTTGAGGGAGACCCAGTACTTC. Translated: CASSLRETQYF.

Here the CDR3 DNA reads TGTGCCAGCAGTGAATGGGGGGGAGCCTACGAGCAGTACTTC. Amino acid sequence: CASSEWGGAYEQYF. V gene TRBV6-1 combines with J gene TRBJ2-7; 7 bases are a match to TRBD2. This CDR3 comprises 14 residues. CDR1 is MNHNS, CDR2 SASEGT, per germline. The V and J ends lost 2 bases and 2 bases, in that order; junction bases with no gene match: 3.

The rearrangement joins TRBV14 to TRBJ2-3, with 8 bases identical to TRBD2. V lost 0 bases and J lost 4; bases outside the gene matches: 6. From germline, CDR1 is SGHDN and CDR2 FVKESK. This CDR3 comprises 16 residues. CDR3 sequence reads: CASSQDRGGSADTQYF. The CDR3 DNA sequence: TGTGCCAGCAGCCAAGATCGGGGGGGCTCTGCAGATACGCAGTATTTT.

The chain recombines TRBV15 with TRBJ1-2, with 9 bases lining up with TRBD1. J lost 3 bases, V lost 3 bases, and 5 bases had no gene match. The germline CDR1 and CDR2 sequences are LNHNV and YYDKDF (reference sequence). The CDR3 covers 15 residues. CDR3 nucleotides: TGTGCCACCAGCAGTAACAGGGGGCTTTACTATGGCTACACCTTC. Amino acid sequence: CATSSNRGLYYGYTF. Drawing the rest from reference TRBV15 and TRBJ1-2, the complete variable domain is DAMVIQNPRYQVTQFGKPVTLSCSQTLNHNVMYWYQQKSSQAPKLLFHYYDKDFNNEADTPDNFQSRRPNTSFCFLDIRSPGLGDTAMYLCATSSNRGLYYGYTFGSGTRLTVV.

This clone appeared a few times. The chain employs TRBV15 and TRBJ1-2; the D gene is possibly TRBD1 (6 bases). With 5 bases removed from V and 6 bases from J, the gap between germline ends came to 13 bases. The germline V gene has CDR1 LNHNV and CDR2 YYDKDF (reference sequence). This CDR3 has 13 amino acids. CDR3 sequence (DNA): TGTGCCACCAGCGTACAGGGCTCCCATGGCTACACCTTC. Protein product: CATSVQGSHGYTF.

This chain joins TRBV18 and TRBJ2-5; 8 bases align to TRBD2. V shed 3 bases, J shed 5 bases, and the junction held 20 bases outside the gene matches. The length of the CDR3 is 19 residues. CDR1 is KGHSH and CDR2 is LQKENI in the germline V gene. CDR3 loop: CASSPTGTRIFGLGETQYF. The CDR3 region has the DNA TGTGCCAGCTCACCTACCGGGACTAGAATTTTTGGGCTTGGGGAGACCCAGTACTTC.

This clone was counted once. V gene TRBV4-1 combines with J gene TRBJ1-1, with D hard to call. The CDR3 runs to 15 residues. V gave up 0 bases and J gave up 11 bases, with 19 bases separating them. The germline CDR1 and CDR2 sequences are MGHRA and YSYEKL. The CDR3 reads CASSQDLGDQRSAFF. DNA of the CDR3: TGCGCCAGCAGCCAAGATTTAGGCGACCAGCGGTCGGCTTTCTTT.

The rearrangement joins TRBV5-6 to TRBJ2-4; 7 bases agree with TRBD2. Germline CDR1 and CDR2: SGHDT and YYEEEE. The CDR3 has 16 residues. The V gene end was trimmed by 2 bases and the J gene end by 0 bases; junction bases not matched to a gene: 5. CDR3 coding DNA: TGTGCCAGCAGCTTCACTAGCGTACTAGCCAAAAACATTCAGTACTTC. Translation gives CASSFTSVLAKNIQYF. Full variable domain (rest looked up from reference TRBV5-6 and TRBJ2-4): DAGVTQSPTHLIKTRGQQVTLRCSPKSGHDTVSWYQQALGQGPQFIFQYYEEEERQRGNFPDRFSGHQFPNYSSELNVNALLLGDSALYLCASSFTSVLAKNIQYFGAGTRLSVL.

The chain couples TRBV9 to TRBJ2-1, with a weak D call TRBD2 (6 bases). This CDR3 has 16 amino acids. The V end was cut by 3 bases, the J end by 2 bases, with 15 bases between. Germline V gives CDR1 SGDLS, CDR2 YYNGEE. DNA for the CDR3: TGTGCCAGCAGCGGGTATAGCGGACCAACCTACAATGAGCAGTTCTTC. Its translation is CASSGYSGPTYNEQFF.

The sample holds one count of this clone. V and J are TRBV27 and TRBJ1-2; 10 bases are shared with TRBD1. This CDR3 has 15 residues. Germline CDR1 and CDR2: MNHEY and SMNVEV (reference sequence). V lost 6 bases, J lost 8 bases, and 12 bases stayed unmatched. The CDR3 sequence: CASSPAGQGVQGYTF. CDR3 nucleotide sequence: TGTGCCAGCAGCCCGGCCGGACAGGGGGTCCAGGGCTACACCTTC.

This chain connects TRBV5-8 to TRBJ2-5; D may be TRBD1 or TRBD2 (5 bases each). The germline V gene has CDR1 SGHTS and CDR2 YDEGEE. Trimming took 4 bases from V and 5 from J, leaving 15 bases between them. The CDR3 sequence is 14 residues long. CDR3 protein: CASSKGWGKETQYF. CDR3 in DNA: TGTGCCAGCAGCAAAGGCTGGGGGAAGGAGACCCAGTACTTC.

V and J are TRBV6-4 and TRBJ2-3, with D hard to call. Between the trimmed V and J ends, which lost 8 bases and 7 bases, there was a span of 10 bases. Germline-derived CDR1 and CDR2 are MRHNA and SNTAGT. CDR3 length equals 11 residues. This chain's CDR3 is CASLPPNTQYF. The CDR3 DNA reads as TGTGCCAGCCTGCCCCCTAATACGCAGTATTTT.

V gene TRBV5-1 combines with J gene TRBJ2-7, with TRBD2 matching over 7 bases. With 3 bases clipped from V and 7 bases from J, the junction kept 13 bases outside the gene matches. The V gene's germline CDR1 is SGHRS and CDR2 YFSETQ. The CDR3 runs to 15 residues. The CDR3 sequence: CASSSGDYLLGEQYF. DNA for the CDR3: TGCGCCAGCAGCTCCGGGGACTACCTCCTGGGGGAGCAGTACTTC.